This TCR beta chain was captured by sequencing in a study of OX40 agonist ivuxolimab in advanced cancers. The wider study: The group had a mean age of about 60 years, ranged from about 23 to 85, and was 82.7% male. The study's findings and limits: CD8+ T cells were the subset that, on average, had more expanded clones than CD4+.

The V end was cut by 4 bases, the J end by 4 bases, with 17 bases between. Germline CDR1 is MDHEN and CDR2 is SYDVKM. The CDR3 runs 15 residues. To note about this clone: Its antigen is not identified.

Here immunoSEQ multiplex PCR was the method, and the copy in TCRdb shows in-frame clones only, minus some. This table has tens of thousands of clones, approximately 85% appearing once. The TCR sequence derives from an adult with an advanced solid tumor such as melanoma, head and neck, liver or kidney cancer. The material was CD4+ or CD8+ T cells sorted from blood, obtained in a trial of the OX40 agonist ivuxolimab. The rearrangement joins TRBV28 to TRBJ2-7; weak D call: TRBD2 (6 bases). The chain's CDR3 is CASSYARGVRYEQYF. CDR3 in DNA: TGTGCCAGCAGTTATGCCCGCGGGGTTAGATACGAGCAGTACTTC.